This T cell receptor (beta chain) appears in the sequencing data of a study of control samples from healthy donors and cancer patients. Clones were sequenced by immunoSEQ multiplex PCR, and TCRdb holds only the in-frame ones, with some missing. The sample comprises under 200,000 clones, roughly 91% of which are singletons, and about 1.6% rests with the top ten. Germline loops: CDR1 MNHEY, CDR2 SVGAGI. After removal of 6 bases from V and 7 bases from J, the junction contained 12 bases not matched to a gene. The CDR3 is made up of 15 amino acids. This chain connects TRBV6-5 to TRBJ1-3; 7 nucleotides line up with TRBD1. Source material: blood. The receptor was derived from a woman aged 30 to 39 in good health. The CDR3 sequence: CASRTSTGSPNTIYF. CDR3 nucleotide sequence: TGTGCCAGCAGAACTTCGACAGGGTCGCCGAACACCATATATTTT.